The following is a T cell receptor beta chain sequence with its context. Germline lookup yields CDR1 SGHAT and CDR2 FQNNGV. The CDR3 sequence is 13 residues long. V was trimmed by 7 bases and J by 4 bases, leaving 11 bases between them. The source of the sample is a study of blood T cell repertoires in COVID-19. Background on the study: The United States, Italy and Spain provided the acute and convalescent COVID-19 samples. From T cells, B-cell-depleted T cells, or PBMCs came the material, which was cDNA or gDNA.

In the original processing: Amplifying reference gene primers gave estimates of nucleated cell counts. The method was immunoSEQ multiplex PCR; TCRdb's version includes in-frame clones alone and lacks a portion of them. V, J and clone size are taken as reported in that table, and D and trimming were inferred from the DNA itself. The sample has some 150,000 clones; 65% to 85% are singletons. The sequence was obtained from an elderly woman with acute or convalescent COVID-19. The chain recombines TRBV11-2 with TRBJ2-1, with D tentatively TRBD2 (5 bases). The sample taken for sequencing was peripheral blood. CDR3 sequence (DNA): TGTGCCAGCACCCCCGGGGAGTACAATGAGCAGTTCTTC. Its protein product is CASTPGEYNEQFF. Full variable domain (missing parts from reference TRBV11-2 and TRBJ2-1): EAGVAQSPRYKIIEKRQSVAFWCNPISGHATLYWYQQILGQGPKLLIQFQNNGVVDDSQLPKDRFSAERLKGVDSTLKIQPAKLEDSAVYLCASTPGEYNEQFFGPGTRLTVL.